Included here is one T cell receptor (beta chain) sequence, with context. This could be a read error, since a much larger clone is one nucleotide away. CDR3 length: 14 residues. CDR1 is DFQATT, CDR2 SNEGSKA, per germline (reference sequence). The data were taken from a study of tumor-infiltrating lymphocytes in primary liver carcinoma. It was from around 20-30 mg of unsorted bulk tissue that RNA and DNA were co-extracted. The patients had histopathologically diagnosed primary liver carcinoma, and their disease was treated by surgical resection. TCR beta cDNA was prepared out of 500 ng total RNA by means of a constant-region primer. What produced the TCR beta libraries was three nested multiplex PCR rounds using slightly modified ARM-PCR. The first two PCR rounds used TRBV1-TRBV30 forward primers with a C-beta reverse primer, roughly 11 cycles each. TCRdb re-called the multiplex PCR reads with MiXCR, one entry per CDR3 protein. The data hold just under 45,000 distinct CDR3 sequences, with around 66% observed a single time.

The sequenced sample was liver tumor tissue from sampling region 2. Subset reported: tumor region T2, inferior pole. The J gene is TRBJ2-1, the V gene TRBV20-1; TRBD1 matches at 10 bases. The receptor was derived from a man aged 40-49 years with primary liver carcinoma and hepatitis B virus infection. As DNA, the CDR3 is TGCAGTGCTCAGGGACAGGGGAAGGACAATGGGCAGTTCTTC. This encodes CSAQGQGKDNGQFF.